Listed below are T cell receptor beta chains from one sample, sequenced in a study of blood T cell repertoires in COVID-19. The protocol was immunoSEQ multiplex PCR, while the TCRdb copy is restricted to in-frame clones and leaves out a portion. The sample contains about 70,000 clones, 80% to 90% of which appear only once. The sample comprised peripheral blood. These receptors all come from a man aged 50-60 years with active COVID-19. CDR3s include the opening cysteine and the closing phenylalanine or tryptophan. A D gene is named only where the DNA matches it firmly. Some rows have no size entry. The others give once, few or many, or a class for an expanded clone.

>TRBD2|-|TRBJ2-2|TRBV7-6
TGTGCCAGCAGCTTAGGGGGACTAGCGGGAGCCGGGGAGCTGTTTTTT
CASSLGGLAGAGELFF
>-|-|TRBJ2-1|TRBV3-1/TRBV3-2
TGTGCCAGCAGCCAAGTGGGCAGATACAATGAGCAGTTCTTC
CASSQVGRYNEQFF
>TRBD2|-|TRBJ2-3|TRBV25-1
TGTGCCAGCAGTGAATACGGCGCCCGGGAGGAGCAAGCTACGCAGTATTTT
CASSEYGAREEQATQYF
>TRBD1|-|TRBJ2-5|TRBV2
TGTGCCAGCAATTCCAGGGGGCAGCAGACCCAGTACTTC
CASNSRGQQTQYF
>-|-|TRBJ2-2|TRBV5-6
TGTGCCAGCAGCCCACGACTCCCCATCGCCGGGGAGCTGTTTTTT
CASSPRLPIAGELFF
>-|-|TRBJ2-2|TRBV30
TGTGCCTGGAGTGCTCATAGCGGCGGCAACACCGGGGAGCTGTTTTTT
CAWSAHSGGNTGELFF
>-|-|TRBJ2-2|TRBV27
TGTGCCAGCAGTCCTCCAAGTGTGGGGGCAGCGATCAGGGAGCTGTTTTTT
CASSPPSVGAAIRELFF
>TRBD1|-|TRBJ1-5|TRBV10-2
TGCGCCAGCAGTGAACCCCAGGGGGCCGGAGGCAGCAATCAGCCCCAGCATTTT
CASSEPQGAGGSNQPQHF
>TRBD1|-|TRBJ2-4|TRBV7-9
TGTGCCAGCAGCTTGACAGGGGGCGGAAGGGCCAAAAACATTCAGTACTTC
CASSLTGGGRAKNIQYF
>-|few|TRBJ1-1|TRBV11-2
TGTGCCAGCAGTCCGGTTTTCACTGAAGCTTTCTTT
CASSPVFTEAFF
>-|-|TRBJ2-5|TRBV9
TGTGCCAGCAGCGTGACCCCCCTAGCGCTAGGGGAGACCCAGTACTTC
CASSVTPLALGETQYF
>TRBD1|-|TRBJ1-1|TRBV19
TGTGCCAGTAGTCCTCGTTTGTTGACAGGGGCGCGGATGAACACTGAAGCTTTCTTT
CASSPRLLTGARMNTEAFF
>TRBD2|-|TRBJ2-1|TRBV6-2/TRBV6-3
TGTGCCAGCAGTTACCCCCGGACTAGTTCTCGCTCCTACAATGAGCAGTTCTTC
CASSYPRTSSRSYNEQFF
>TRBD2|-|TRBJ2-3|TRBV6-5
TGTGCCAGCAGCCCGGGACTAGCGGGGTCTGCGCAGTATTTT
CASSPGLAGSAQYF
>-|-|TRBJ2-7|TRBV28
TGTGCCAGCAGCCCTCAGTACTCCTACGAGCAGTACTTC
CASSPQYSYEQYF
>TRBD1|-|TRBJ2-2|TRBV11-3
TGTGCCAGCAGCTTAGGGCCAGGGGGCGAAACCGGGGAGCTGTTTTTT
CASSLGPGGETGELFF
>TRBD2|-|TRBJ2-1|TRBV24-1
TGTGCCACCAGTGATTTGGGGCTAGCGGGAGTCAATGAGCAGTTCTTC
CATSDLGLAGVNEQFF
>-|-|TRBJ2-1|TRBV13
TGTGCCAGCAGCTTAAGAAGGCCTTTCGGAGGTAATGAGCAGTTCTTC
CASSLRRPFGGNEQFF
>TRBD2|-|TRBJ2-7|TRBV27
TGTGCCAGCAGGCTAGCGGGAGTTTCCGAGCAGTACTTC
CASRLAGVSEQYF
>-|-|TRBJ1-2|TRBV5-8
TGTGCCAGCAGCGCCTCTGGACAGCCGAACTATGGCTACACTTTC
CASSASGQPNYGYTF
>TRBD2|-|TRBJ2-1|TRBV27
TGTGCCAGCAGCCTTTCGGCGGGAGGCTACAATGAGCAGTTCTTC
CASSLSAGGYNEQFF
>TRBD2|few|TRBJ2-1|TRBV6-4
TGTGCCAGCCCACTTATTAGAGAACGCCCGGGACTAGCCCGCTACAATGAGCAGTTCTTC
CASPLIRERPGLARYNEQFF
>TRBD2|-|TRBJ2-7|TRBV7-9
TGTGCCAGCACCGACCGTTCTAGCGGGAGCCACGAGCAGTACTTC
CASTDRSSGSHEQYF
>TRBD1|-|TRBJ2-3|TRBV28
TGTGCCAGCAGGGGACCCGGGACAGGGAGAGATACGCAGTATTTT
CASRGPGTGRDTQYF
>TRBD2|-|TRBJ2-3|TRBV3-1/TRBV3-2
TGTGCCAGCAGCCCCCCTGCGGGAGTCGGCACAGATACGCAGTATTTT
CASSPPAGVGTDTQYF
>-|-|TRBJ2-6|TRBV4-2
TGTGCCAGCAGCCAAGGTCCACGGGGGACTGGGGCCAACGTCCTGACTTTC
CASSQGPRGTGANVLTF
>-|-|TRBJ2-7|TRBV11-3
TGTGCCAGCAGCTTTGCAGCGAACTACGAGCAGTACTTC
CASSFAANYEQYF
>TRBD1|-|TRBJ1-2|TRBV28
TGTGCCAGCAGTTCCCGACAGGGCGGTATGGGCTATGGCTACACCTTC
CASSSRQGGMGYGYTF
>TRBD1|-|TRBJ1-2|TRBV6-5
TGTGCCAGCAGTAGGACAGGGCAGGGGTATGGCTACACCTTC
CASSRTGQGYGYTF